Listed below are T cell receptor beta chains from one sample, sequenced in a study of human T cells and chemical hapten exposure. MiXCR, applied by TCRdb to the RACE reads, yields one record per CDR3 protein. Of tens of thousands of distinct CDR3 sequences listed, about 5.6% are singletons. The sample here was whole blood, taken in connection with sensitization to the hapten diphenylcyclopropenone (DPC). Receptor source: a young man with alopecia areata. Some clones in this sample may be carry-over from other donors' samples. Each CDR3 is given with its conserved first and last residue. Fields, in order: J gene, clone size, V gene, D gene, CDR3 protein, CDR3 DNA. A D gene is named only where the DNA matches it firmly. Not all rows give a size; the values are once, few, many and, for expanded clones, a class.

J gene: TRBJ2-7
clone size: many
V gene: TRBV7-2
D gene: NA
CDR3 protein: CASSQATVPPPEQYF
CDR3 DNA: TGTGCCAGCAGCCAAGCGACAGTTCCCCCTCCCGAGCAGTACTTC

J gene: TRBJ2-1
clone size: many
V gene: TRBV7-2
D gene: TRBD2
CDR3 protein: CASSLPGLAGGPGNEQFF
CDR3 DNA: TGTGCCAGCAGCCTCCCGGGACTAGCGGGAGGGCCTGGCAATGAGCAGTTCTTC

J gene: TRBJ2-2
clone size: many
V gene: TRBV30
D gene: NA
CDR3 protein: CAWSAGAGELFF
CDR3 DNA: TGTGCCTGGAGTGCAGGGGCCGGGGAGCTGTTTTTT

J gene: TRBJ2-6
clone size: many
V gene: TRBV7-9
D gene: NA
CDR3 protein: CASSQGGAPGANVLTF
CDR3 DNA: TGTGCCAGCAGCCAAGGAGGGGCACCTGGGGCCAACGTCCTGACTTTC

J gene: TRBJ2-1
clone size: many
V gene: TRBV7-9
D gene: NA
CDR3 protein: CASVGLEYNEQFFF
CDR3 DNA: NA

J gene: TRBJ2-6
clone size: many
V gene: TRBV12-3/TRBV12-4
D gene: TRBD1
CDR3 protein: CASTFDRVSSGANVLTF
CDR3 DNA: TGTGCCAGCACCTTCGACAGGGTCTCTTCTGGGGCCAACGTCCTGACTTTC

J gene: TRBJ2-5
clone size: many
V gene: TRBV29-1
D gene: TRBD1
CDR3 protein: CSVYGTDQETQYF
CDR3 DNA: TGCAGCGTTTACGGGACAGACCAAGAGACCCAGTACTTC

J gene: TRBJ2-3
clone size: many
V gene: TRBV24-1
D gene: TRBD2
CDR3 protein: CATSDPGLAVTSTDTQYF
CDR3 DNA: TGTGCCACCAGTGATCCGGGACTAGCGGTAACTAGCACAGATACGCAGTATTTT

J gene: TRBJ1-1
clone size: many
V gene: TRBV6-6
D gene: TRBD1
CDR3 protein: CASIQGAPTEAFF
CDR3 DNA: TGTGCCAGCATTCAGGGGGCGCCGACTGAAGCTTTCTTT

J gene: TRBJ2-2
clone size: many
V gene: TRBV3-1
D gene: TRBD2
CDR3 protein: CASSFWTSGNANTGELFELFF
CDR3 DNA: TGTGCCAGCAGCTTCTGGACTAGCGGGAACGCGAACACCGGGGAGCTGTTTGAGCTGTTTTTT

J gene: TRBJ2-1
clone size: many
V gene: TRBV6-4
D gene: TRBD2
CDR3 protein: CASSDSLGSGGRNEQFF
CDR3 DNA: TGTGCCAGCAGTGACTCCCTGGGATCGGGGGGGCGTAATGAGCAGTTCTTC

J gene: TRBJ1-2
clone size: many
V gene: TRBV6-1
D gene: NA
CDR3 protein: CASSAGRPYGYTF
CDR3 DNA: TGTGCCAGCAGCGCCGGGCGGCCCTACGGCTACACCTTC

J gene: TRBJ2-7
clone size: many
V gene: TRBV4-3
D gene: NA
CDR3 protein: CASSQDRASVYEQYF
CDR3 DNA: TGCGCCAGCAGCCAAGATCGGGCTAGCGTATACGAGCAGTACTTC

J gene: TRBJ1-2
clone size: many
V gene: TRBV12-3/TRBV12-4
D gene: NA
CDR3 protein: CASSFGSSRGYTF
CDR3 DNA: TGTGCCAGCAGTTTTGGTTCATCGCGAGGCTACACCTTC

J gene: TRBJ1-3
clone size: many
V gene: TRBV12-3/TRBV12-4
D gene: NA
CDR3 protein: CASSFEGHSGNTIYF
CDR3 DNA: TGTGCCAGCTCATTTGAGGGGCACTCTGGAAACACCATATATTTT

J gene: TRBJ2-2
clone size: NA
V gene: TRBV18
D gene: NA
CDR3 protein: CASSLGTTGELFF
CDR3 DNA: TGTGCCAGCTCACTAGGAACCACCGGGGAGCTGTTTTTT

J gene: TRBJ1-2
clone size: many
V gene: TRBV7-9
D gene: NA
CDR3 protein: CASSLASVRYGYTF
CDR3 DNA: TGTGCCAGCAGCTTAGCATCCGTTCGCTATGGCTACACCTTC

J gene: TRBJ2-3
clone size: many
V gene: TRBV20-1
D gene: TRBD2
CDR3 protein: CSAGTSGTDTQYF
CDR3 DNA: TGCAGTGCCGGAACTAGCGGGACAGATACGCAGTATTTT

J gene: TRBJ2-7
clone size: NA
V gene: TRBV24-1
D gene: TRBD1
CDR3 protein: CATSDPDRAYEQYF
CDR3 DNA: TGTGCCACCAGTGACCCGGACAGGGCCTACGAGCAGTACTTC

J gene: TRBJ2-7
clone size: many
V gene: TRBV3-1
D gene: NA
CDR3 protein: CASSERVHWGTTYEQYF
CDR3 DNA: TGTGCCAGCAGCGAAAGGGTCCACTGGGGGACCACCTACGAGCAGTACTTC

J gene: TRBJ2-5
clone size: many
V gene: TRBV29-1
D gene: NA
CDR3 protein: CSVEAIRGETQYF
CDR3 DNA: TGCAGCGTTGAAGCGATTCGGGGCGAGACCCAGTACTTC

J gene: TRBJ2-2
clone size: medium-sized
V gene: TRBV11-2
D gene: NA
CDR3 protein: CASTTLGNTGELFF
CDR3 DNA: TGTGCCAGCACCACGCTCGGGAACACCGGGGAGCTGTTTTTT

J gene: TRBJ2-5
clone size: many
V gene: TRBV6-5
D gene: NA
CDR3 protein: CASSRQAIKETQYF
CDR3 DNA: TGTGCCAGCAGCCGCCAAGCTATTAAAGAGACCCAGTACTTC

J gene: TRBJ2-5
clone size: many
V gene: TRBV6-2/TRBV6-3
D gene: NA
CDR3 protein: CASSYRITGRDGETQYF
CDR3 DNA: TGTGCCAGCAGTTACCGAATTACAGGGAGAGATGGAGAGACCCAGTACTTC

J gene: TRBJ2-3
clone size: many
V gene: TRBV7-9
D gene: TRBD1
CDR3 protein: CASSSGLGQATDTQYF
CDR3 DNA: TGTGCCAGCAGTTCTGGCCTAGGACAGGCCACAGATACGCAGTATTTT

J gene: TRBJ1-5
clone size: many
V gene: TRBV7-2
D gene: NA
CDR3 protein: CASSLLNSNQPQHF
CDR3 DNA: TGTGCCAGCAGCTTGCTCAATAGCAATCAGCCCCAGCATTTT

J gene: TRBJ2-3
clone size: many
V gene: TRBV20-1
D gene: TRBD2
CDR3 protein: CSARSSLAGSTDTQYF
CDR3 DNA: TGCAGTGCCCGTTCAAGCCTAGCGGGGAGCACAGATACGCAGTATTTT

J gene: TRBJ1-3
clone size: many
V gene: TRBV12-3/TRBV12-4
D gene: TRBD1
CDR3 protein: CASSPARQGGPVSSGNTIYF
CDR3 DNA: TGTGCCAGCAGTCCCGCCCGACAGGGGGGCCCAGTATCAAGCGGAAACACCATATATTTT

J gene: TRBJ2-7
clone size: many
V gene: TRBV27
D gene: NA
CDR3 protein: CASSFALSYEQYF
CDR3 DNA: TGTGCCAGCAGTTTTGCCCTCTCCTACGAGCAGTACTTC

J gene: TRBJ2-7
clone size: many
V gene: TRBV24-1
D gene: NA
CDR3 protein: CATIGPGEQYF
CDR3 DNA: TGTGCCACAATTGGTCCCGGCGAGCAGTACTTC

J gene: TRBJ1-4
clone size: many
V gene: TRBV6-1
D gene: NA
CDR3 protein: CASSGQTTNEKLFF
CDR3 DNA: TGTGCCAGCAGTGGACAGACAACTAATGAAAAACTGTTTTTT

J gene: TRBJ2-2
clone size: many
V gene: TRBV5-3
D gene: TRBD1
CDR3 protein: CARSLGGPNTGELFF
CDR3 DNA: TGTGCCAGAAGCTTAGGGGGCCCGAACACCGGGGAGCTGTTTTTT

J gene: TRBJ2-3
clone size: NA
V gene: TRBV4-1
D gene: TRBD1
CDR3 protein: CASSQDRTGTQYF
CDR3 DNA: TGCGCCAGCAGCCAAGACAGGACAGGTACGCAGTATTTT

J gene: TRBJ2-3
clone size: many
V gene: TRBV6-2/TRBV6-3
D gene: NA
CDR3 protein: CASRPLSGPLSTDTQYF
CDR3 DNA: TGTGCCAGCAGACCCCTGAGCGGACCGCTTAGCACAGATACGCAGTATTTT

J gene: TRBJ2-5
clone size: many
V gene: TRBV12-3/TRBV12-4
D gene: NA
CDR3 protein: CASSPGGIRETQYF
CDR3 DNA: TGTGCCAGCAGCCCCGGTGGAATCAGAGAGACCCAGTACTTC

J gene: TRBJ2-7
clone size: many
V gene: TRBV12-3/TRBV12-4
D gene: TRBD1
CDR3 protein: CASSRQGESGEQYF
CDR3 DNA: TGTGCCAGCAGTAGACAGGGGGAGAGCGGAGAGCAGTACTTC

J gene: TRBJ2-1
clone size: many
V gene: TRBV12-3/TRBV12-4
D gene: NA
CDR3 protein: CASTPRGGQTYNEQFF
CDR3 DNA: TGTGCCAGCACCCCAAGGGGGGGACAGACTTACAATGAGCAGTTCTTC

J gene: TRBJ2-7
clone size: many
V gene: TRBV5-1
D gene: NA
CDR3 protein: CASSLDANEQYF
CDR3 DNA: TGCGCCAGCAGCTTGGACGCCAACGAGCAGTACTTC

J gene: TRBJ2-5
clone size: many
V gene: TRBV7-7
D gene: NA
CDR3 protein: CASSPNPNPPQETQYF
CDR3 DNA: TGTGCTAGCAGCCCGAATCCTAATCCCCCCCAAGAGACCCAGTACTTC

J gene: TRBJ2-1
clone size: many
V gene: TRBV18
D gene: NA
CDR3 protein: CASSTRGVANEQFF
CDR3 DNA: TGTGCCAGCTCCACTCGAGGGGTGGCCAATGAGCAGTTCTTC

J gene: TRBJ2-3
clone size: many
V gene: TRBV7-2
D gene: TRBD2
CDR3 protein: CASSSWTSGRAYTDTQYF
CDR3 DNA: TGTGCCAGCAGCTCCTGGACTAGCGGGAGGGCGTACACAGATACGCAGTATTTT

J gene: TRBJ1-1
clone size: many
V gene: TRBV19
D gene: NA
CDR3 protein: CASSYGGEAFF
CDR3 DNA: TGTGCCAGTAGTTACGGGGGTGAAGCTTTCTTT

J gene: TRBJ2-3
clone size: many
V gene: TRBV12-3/TRBV12-4
D gene: NA
CDR3 protein: CASRAFVGATDTQYF
CDR3 DNA: TGTGCCAGCAGGGCTTTCGTTGGGGCCACAGATACGCAGTATTTT

J gene: TRBJ2-3
clone size: many
V gene: TRBV7-2
D gene: TRBD1
CDR3 protein: CASSLSGTGIDTQYF
CDR3 DNA: TGTGCCAGCAGCTTATCTGGGACAGGGATAGATACGCAGTATTTT

J gene: TRBJ1-2
clone size: many
V gene: TRBV29-1
D gene: TRBD1
CDR3 protein: CSVRVGQGYGYTF
CDR3 DNA: TGCAGCGTCCGCGTTGGACAGGGCTATGGCTACACCTTC

J gene: TRBJ1-2
clone size: few
V gene: TRBV29-1
D gene: NA
CDR3 protein: CSVERATNYGYTF
CDR3 DNA: TGCAGCGTTGAAAGGGCGACTAACTATGGCTACACCTTC

J gene: TRBJ2-7
clone size: many
V gene: TRBV9
D gene: TRBD2
CDR3 protein: CASSVAASGSYEQYF
CDR3 DNA: TGTGCCAGCAGCGTAGCGGCTAGCGGCTCCTACGAGCAGTACTTC

J gene: TRBJ1-1
clone size: many
V gene: TRBV6-2/TRBV6-3
D gene: NA
CDR3 protein: CASSSHSTARGEAFF
CDR3 DNA: TGTGCCAGCAGTTCACATTCGACAGCTCGCGGGGAAGCTTTCTTT

J gene: TRBJ2-5
clone size: many
V gene: TRBV7-6
D gene: NA
CDR3 protein: CASSPETGFLGF
CDR3 DNA: TGTGCCAGCAGCCCCGAAACAGGGTTTTTGGGGTTC

J gene: TRBJ2-1
clone size: many
V gene: TRBV19
D gene: NA
CDR3 protein: CASSPTGGANNEQFF
CDR3 DNA: TGTGCCAGTAGTCCCACCGGGGGCGCCAACAATGAGCAGTTCTTC

J gene: TRBJ2-1
clone size: many
V gene: TRBV4-3
D gene: NA
CDR3 protein: CASSQLRGVGEQFF
CDR3 DNA: TGCGCCAGCAGCCAACTGAGGGGAGTCGGGGAGCAGTTCTTC

J gene: TRBJ2-5
clone size: many
V gene: TRBV29-1
D gene: NA
CDR3 protein: CSARGPGGETQYF
CDR3 DNA: TGCAGCGCAAGGGGCCCCGGGGGAGAGACCCAGTACTTC

J gene: TRBJ2-5
clone size: many
V gene: TRBV7-2
D gene: NA
CDR3 protein: CASSSASSPETQYF
CDR3 DNA: TGTGCCAGCAGCTCCGCTAGCTCCCCGGAGACCCAGTACTTC

J gene: TRBJ2-7
clone size: many
V gene: TRBV25-1
D gene: TRBD2
CDR3 protein: CASSESLGTSGTYEQYF
CDR3 DNA: TGTGCCAGCAGTGAAAGTCTTGGGACTAGCGGGACCTACGAGCAGTACTTC